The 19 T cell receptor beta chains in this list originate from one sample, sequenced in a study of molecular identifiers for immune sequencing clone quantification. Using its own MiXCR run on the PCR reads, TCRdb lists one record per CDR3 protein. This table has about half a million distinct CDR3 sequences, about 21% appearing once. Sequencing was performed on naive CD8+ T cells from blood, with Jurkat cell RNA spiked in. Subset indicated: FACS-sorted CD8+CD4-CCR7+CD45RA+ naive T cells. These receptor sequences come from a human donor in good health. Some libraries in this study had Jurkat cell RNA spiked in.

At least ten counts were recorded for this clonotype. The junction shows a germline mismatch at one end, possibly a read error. The CDR3 sequence is CASSPTPNTEAFF. The DNA for the CDR3 is TGTGCCAGCAGCCCAACACCGAACACTGAAGCTTTCTTT. V is TRBV5-1 and J is TRBJ1-1; no clear D. Germline-derived CDR1 and CDR2 are SGHRS and YFSETQ. The CDR3 loop spans 13 amino acids.

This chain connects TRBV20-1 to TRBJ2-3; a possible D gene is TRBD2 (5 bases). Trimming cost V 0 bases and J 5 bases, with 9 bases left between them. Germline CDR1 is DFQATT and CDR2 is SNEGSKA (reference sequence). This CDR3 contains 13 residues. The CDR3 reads CSAREGGGDTQYF. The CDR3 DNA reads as TGCAGTGCTAGAGAGGGTGGAGGAGATACGCAGTATTTT.

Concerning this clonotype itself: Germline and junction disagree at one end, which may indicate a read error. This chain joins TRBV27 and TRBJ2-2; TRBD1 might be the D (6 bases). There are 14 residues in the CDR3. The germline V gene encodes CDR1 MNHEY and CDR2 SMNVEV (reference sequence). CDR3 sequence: CASSLAGDTGEPFF. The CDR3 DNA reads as TGTGCCAGCAGTTTAGCAGGGGACACCGGGGAGCCGTTTTTT.

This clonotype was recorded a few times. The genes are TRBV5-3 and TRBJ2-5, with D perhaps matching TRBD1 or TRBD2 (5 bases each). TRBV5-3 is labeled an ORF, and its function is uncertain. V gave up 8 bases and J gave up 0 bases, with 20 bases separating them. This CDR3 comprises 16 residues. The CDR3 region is CASSTVGTAYQETQYF. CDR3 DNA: TGTGCCAGCAGCACCGTCGGGACGGCGTACCAAGAGACCCAGTACTTC.

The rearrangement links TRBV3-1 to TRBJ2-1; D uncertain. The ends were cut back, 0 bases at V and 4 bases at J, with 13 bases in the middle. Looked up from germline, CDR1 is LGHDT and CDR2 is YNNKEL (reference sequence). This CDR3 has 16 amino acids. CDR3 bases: TGTGCCAGCAGCCAAGATACTGGGATTCGGTACAATGAGCAGTTCTTC. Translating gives CASSQDTGIRYNEQFF.

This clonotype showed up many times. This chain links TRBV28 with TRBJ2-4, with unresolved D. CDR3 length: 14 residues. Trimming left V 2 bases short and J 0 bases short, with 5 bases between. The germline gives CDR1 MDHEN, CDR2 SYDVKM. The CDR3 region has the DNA TGTGCCAGCAGTTTACGAGGAGCCAAAAACATTCAGTACTTC. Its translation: CASSLRGAKNIQYF.

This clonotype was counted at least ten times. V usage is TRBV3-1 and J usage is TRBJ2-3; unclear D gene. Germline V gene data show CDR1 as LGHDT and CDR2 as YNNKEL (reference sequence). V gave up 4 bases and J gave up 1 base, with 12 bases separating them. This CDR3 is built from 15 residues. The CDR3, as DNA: TGTGCCAGCAGCCCAGAGAGCGTTGGCACAGATACGCAGTATTTT. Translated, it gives CASSPESVGTDTQYF.

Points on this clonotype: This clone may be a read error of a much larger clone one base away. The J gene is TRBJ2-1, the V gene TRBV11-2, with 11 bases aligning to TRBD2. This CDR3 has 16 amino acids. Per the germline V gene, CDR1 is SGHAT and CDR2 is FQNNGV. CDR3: CTSSSAIAGGRNEQFF. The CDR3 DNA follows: TGTACCAGCAGCTCTGCTATAGCGGGGGGGCGCAATGAGCAGTTCTTC.

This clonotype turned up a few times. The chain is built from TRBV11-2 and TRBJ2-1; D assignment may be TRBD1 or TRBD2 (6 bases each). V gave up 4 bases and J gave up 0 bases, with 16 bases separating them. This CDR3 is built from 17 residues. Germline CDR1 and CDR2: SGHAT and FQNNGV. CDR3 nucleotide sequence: TGTGCCAGCAGCTCCGCCAGGACGGGGGCCTCCTACAATGAGCAGTTCTTC. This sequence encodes CASSSARTGASYNEQFF.

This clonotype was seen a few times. CDR3: CASSPVGRDRMTYYGYTF. In DNA, the CDR3 is TGCGCCAGCAGCCCCGTGGGCCGGGACAGGATGACTTACTATGGCTACACCTTC. The chain carries TRBV5-1 and TRBJ1-2; 8 nucleotides line up with TRBD1. V shed 4 bases and J 3 bases; nucleotides not matched to a gene: 17. CDR1 and CDR2 (germline): SGHRS, YFSETQ. This CDR3 comprises 18 residues.

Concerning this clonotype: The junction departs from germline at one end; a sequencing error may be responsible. The CDR3 region is CASSPKGYYNSPHHF. The CDR3 region has the DNA TGTGCCAGCAGTCCAAAGGGGTATTACAATTCACCCCACCACTTT. J is TRBJ1-6 and V is TRBV28, with D possibly TRBD1 on 5 matching bases. Germline assignment: CDR1 MDHEN and CDR2 SYDVKM. The CDR3 loop spans 15 amino acids.

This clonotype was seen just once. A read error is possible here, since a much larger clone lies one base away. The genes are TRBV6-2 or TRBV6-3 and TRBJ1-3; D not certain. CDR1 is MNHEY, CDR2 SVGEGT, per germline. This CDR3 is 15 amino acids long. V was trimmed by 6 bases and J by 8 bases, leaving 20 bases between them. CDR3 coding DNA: TGTGCCAGCAGCCCCGGACTGGACGTCGGAGACACCATATATTTT. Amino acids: CASSPGLDVGDTIYF.

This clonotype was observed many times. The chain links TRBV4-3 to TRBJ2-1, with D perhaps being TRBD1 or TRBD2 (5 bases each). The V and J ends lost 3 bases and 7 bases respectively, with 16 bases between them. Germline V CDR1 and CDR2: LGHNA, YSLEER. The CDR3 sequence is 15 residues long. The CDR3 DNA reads TGCGCCAGCAGCCAGGATGAGGGGTCCTTTAATGAGCAGTTCTTC. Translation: CASSQDEGSFNEQFF.

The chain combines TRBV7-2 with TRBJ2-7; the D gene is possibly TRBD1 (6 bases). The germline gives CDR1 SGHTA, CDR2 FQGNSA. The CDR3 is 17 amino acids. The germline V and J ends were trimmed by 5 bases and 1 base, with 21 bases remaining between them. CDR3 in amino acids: CASSLSGARIQSYEQYF. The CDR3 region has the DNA TGTGCCAGCAGCCTCTCAGGGGCCAGAATCCAATCCTACGAGCAGTACTTC.

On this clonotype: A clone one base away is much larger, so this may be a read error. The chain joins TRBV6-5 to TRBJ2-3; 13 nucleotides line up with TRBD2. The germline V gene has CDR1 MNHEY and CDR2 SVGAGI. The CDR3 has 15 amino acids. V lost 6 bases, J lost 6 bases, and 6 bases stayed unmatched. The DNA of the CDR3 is TGTGCCAGCAGCCAGACTAGCGGGGGGTCGGATACGCAGTATTTT. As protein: CASSQTSGGSDTQYF.

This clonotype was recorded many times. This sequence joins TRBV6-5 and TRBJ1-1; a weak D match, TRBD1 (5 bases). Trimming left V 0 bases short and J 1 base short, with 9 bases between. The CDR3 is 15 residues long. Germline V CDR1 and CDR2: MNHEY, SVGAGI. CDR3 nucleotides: TGTGCCAGCAGTTACTCATCTGGGACGAACACTGAAGCTTTCTTT. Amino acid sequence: CASSYSSGTNTEAFF.

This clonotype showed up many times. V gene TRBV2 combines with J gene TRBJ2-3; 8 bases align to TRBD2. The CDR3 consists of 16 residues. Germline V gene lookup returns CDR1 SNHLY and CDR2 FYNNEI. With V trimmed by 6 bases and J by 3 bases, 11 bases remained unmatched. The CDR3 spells CASRTNLLAATDTQYF. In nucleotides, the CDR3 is TGTGCCAGCAGAACTAACTTACTAGCGGCGACAGATACGCAGTATTTT.

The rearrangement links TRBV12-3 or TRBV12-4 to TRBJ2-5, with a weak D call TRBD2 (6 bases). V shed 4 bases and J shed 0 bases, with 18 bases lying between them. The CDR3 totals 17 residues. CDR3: CASSSPRDRGDQETQYF. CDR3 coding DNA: TGTGCCAGCAGTTCCCCCCGGGACCGCGGGGACCAAGAGACCCAGTACTTC.

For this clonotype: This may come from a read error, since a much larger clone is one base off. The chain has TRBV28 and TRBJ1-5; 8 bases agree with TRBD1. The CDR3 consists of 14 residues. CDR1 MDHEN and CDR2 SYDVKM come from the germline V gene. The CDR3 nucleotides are TGTGCCAGCAGAACCGCAGGGGGCAATCGGCCCCAGCATTTT. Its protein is CASRTAGGNRPQHF.